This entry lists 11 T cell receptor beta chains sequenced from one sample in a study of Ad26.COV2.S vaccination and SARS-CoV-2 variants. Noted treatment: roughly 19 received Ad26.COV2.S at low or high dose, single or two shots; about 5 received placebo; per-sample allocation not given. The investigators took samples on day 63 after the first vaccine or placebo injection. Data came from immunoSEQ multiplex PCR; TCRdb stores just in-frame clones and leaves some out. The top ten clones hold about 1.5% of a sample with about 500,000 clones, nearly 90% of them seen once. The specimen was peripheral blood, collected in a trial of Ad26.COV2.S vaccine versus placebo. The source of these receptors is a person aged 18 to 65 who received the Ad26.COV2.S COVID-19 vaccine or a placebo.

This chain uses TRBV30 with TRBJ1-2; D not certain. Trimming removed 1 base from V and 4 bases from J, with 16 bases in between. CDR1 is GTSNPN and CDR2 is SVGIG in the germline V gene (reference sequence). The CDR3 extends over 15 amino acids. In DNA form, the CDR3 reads TGTGCCTGGAGTGACCCCGGGCCCTCTACCTATGGCTACACCTTC. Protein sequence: CAWSDPGPSTYGYTF.

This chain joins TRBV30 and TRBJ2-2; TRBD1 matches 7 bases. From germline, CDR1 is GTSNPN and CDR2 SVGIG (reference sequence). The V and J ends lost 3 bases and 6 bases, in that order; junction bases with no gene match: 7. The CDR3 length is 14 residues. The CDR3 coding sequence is TGTGCCTGGAGGGAGACAGGGACCGCCGGGGAGCTGTTTTTT. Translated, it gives CAWRETGTAGELFF.

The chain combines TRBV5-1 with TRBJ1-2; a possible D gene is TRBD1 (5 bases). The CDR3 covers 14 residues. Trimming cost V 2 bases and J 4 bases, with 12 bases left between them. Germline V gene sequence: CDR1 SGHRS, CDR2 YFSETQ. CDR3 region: CASSLDPGTYGYTF. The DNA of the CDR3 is TGCGCCAGCAGCTTAGATCCGGGGACCTATGGCTACACCTTC. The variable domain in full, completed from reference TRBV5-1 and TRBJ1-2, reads KAGVTQTPRYLIKTRGQQVTLSCSPISGHRSVSWYQQTPGQGLQFLFEYFSETQRNKGNFPGRFSGRQFSNSRSEMNVSTLELGDSALYLCASSLDPGTYGYTFGSGTRLTVV.

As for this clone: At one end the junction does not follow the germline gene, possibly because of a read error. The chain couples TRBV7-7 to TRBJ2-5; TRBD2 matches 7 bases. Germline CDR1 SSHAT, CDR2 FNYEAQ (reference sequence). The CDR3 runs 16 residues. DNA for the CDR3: TGTGCTAGCAGCTTTGGCGGCGCGGGAGTGGAAGAGACCCAGTACTTC. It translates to CASSFGGAGVEETQYF.

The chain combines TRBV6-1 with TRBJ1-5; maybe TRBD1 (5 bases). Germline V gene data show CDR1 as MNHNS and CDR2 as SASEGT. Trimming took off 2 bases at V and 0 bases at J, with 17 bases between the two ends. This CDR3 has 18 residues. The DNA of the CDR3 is TGTGCCAGCAGTGAAACTCTTCCGACAGTTTTTAGCAATCAGCCCCAGCATTTT. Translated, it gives CASSETLPTVFSNQPQHF.

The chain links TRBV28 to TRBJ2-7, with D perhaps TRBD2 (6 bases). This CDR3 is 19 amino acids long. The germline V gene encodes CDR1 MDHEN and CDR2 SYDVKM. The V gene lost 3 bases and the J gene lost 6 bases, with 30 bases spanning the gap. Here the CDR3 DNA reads TGTGCCAGCAGTTTCCGTAGGGCCTCTAGCGACCCAAAGGGTCGCGAGCAGTACTTC. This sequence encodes CASSFRRASSDPKGREQYF.

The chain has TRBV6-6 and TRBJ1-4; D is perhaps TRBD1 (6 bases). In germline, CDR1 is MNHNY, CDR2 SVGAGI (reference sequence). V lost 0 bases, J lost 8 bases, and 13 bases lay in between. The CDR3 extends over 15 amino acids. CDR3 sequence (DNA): TGTGCCAGCAGTTACTCCGGGGGCGCGGAGGAAAAACTGTTTTTT. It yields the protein CASSYSGGAEEKLFF.

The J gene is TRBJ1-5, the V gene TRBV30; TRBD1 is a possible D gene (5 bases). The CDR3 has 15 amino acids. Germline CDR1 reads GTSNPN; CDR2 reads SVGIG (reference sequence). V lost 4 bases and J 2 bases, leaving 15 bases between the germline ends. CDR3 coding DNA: TGTGCCTGGACTCCACGGCAGGGCCGCAATCAGCCCCAGCATTTT. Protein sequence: CAWTPRQGRNQPQHF. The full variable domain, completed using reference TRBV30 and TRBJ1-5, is SQTIHQWPATLVQPVGSPLSLECTVEGTSNPNLYWYRQAAGRGLQLLFYSVGIGQISSEVPQNLSASRPQDRQFILSSKKLLLSDSGFYLCAWTPRQGRNQPQHFGDGTRLSIL.

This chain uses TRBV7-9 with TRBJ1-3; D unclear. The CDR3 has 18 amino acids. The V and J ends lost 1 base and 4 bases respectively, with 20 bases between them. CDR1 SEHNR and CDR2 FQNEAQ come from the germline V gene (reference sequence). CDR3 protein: CASSLGGERPYPGNTIYF. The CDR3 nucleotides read TGTGCCAGCAGCTTAGGAGGTGAAAGACCTTATCCAGGAAACACCATATATTTT.

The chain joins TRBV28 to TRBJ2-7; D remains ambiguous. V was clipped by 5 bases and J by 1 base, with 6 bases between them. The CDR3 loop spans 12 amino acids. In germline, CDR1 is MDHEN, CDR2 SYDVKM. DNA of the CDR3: TGTGCCAGCAGTCAAGAATCCTACGAGCAGTACTTC. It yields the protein CASSQESYEQYF.

This CDR3 is CASSPGTSGNTGELFF. CDR3 bases: TGCGCCAGCAGCCCCGGGACTAGCGGGAACACCGGGGAGCTGTTTTTT. This chain links TRBV5-1 with TRBJ2-2, with 11 bases lining up with TRBD2. V trimming: 4 bases; J trimming: 1 base; junction bases outside the gene matches: 3. The CDR3 totals 16 residues. From germline, CDR1 is SGHRS and CDR2 YFSETQ.